This T cell receptor beta chain derives from a study of PD-L1 blockade in urothelial cancer (dated by TCRdb to about 2017). Background on the whole study: Every patient began therapy in 2014 and was given atezolizumab 1,200 mg intravenously every 3 weeks. About 90% of the roughly 29 patients were identified as males with urothelial cancer of bladder origin, and a prior smoking history was reported by 18 of 29 patients. Patients had an ECOG performance status of 0 or 1 and had received between 0 and 3 prior chemotherapy regimens. Blood samples were analyzed at two time points: 3 weeks after treatment start (second dose) and 6 weeks after treatment start. Blood samples gave a median of approximately 150,000 T cells and approximately 85,000 unique TCRs, with a median clonality of approximately 0.078. The study was an exploratory multi-omic analysis of somatic, immune and clinical correlates of response to PD-L1 blockade with atezolizumab in urothelial cancer. Pretreatment tumor samples, along with matched peripheral blood collected serially before and after atezolizumab treatment, underwent TCR sequencing. Durable clinical benefit meant progression-free survival longer than 6 months, and TCR features were also tested against progression-free and overall survival. In the same patients, pretreatment tumors underwent whole exome sequencing and RNA sequencing in addition to TCR sequencing. Durable clinical benefit was achieved by nine patients and was not achieved by 20 patients. Pretreatment blood TCR-seq was available for about 27 patients, at least one posttreatment blood collection was obtained for around 24 patients, and tumor TCR-seq was available for around 24 patients.

General study outcomes and caveats: Because the sample size was small (n of about 30) and many exploratory analyses were performed, the results are intended to be hypothesis-generating. Among patients with durable benefit, tumor-associated TCR clones showed greater expansion in peripheral blood 3 weeks after treatment started (n ≈ 20, p = 0.022). A pretreatment peripheral blood TCR clonality below the median was linked to improved progression-free and overall survival.

Synthetic TCR analog templates were spiked into each PCR so that absolute template abundance could be estimated from read counts. The immunoSEQ assay used bias-controlled V and J gene primers to amplify TCRbeta CDR3 regions from genomic DNA. Rearranged TCRbeta segments were sequenced at approximately 20X coverage. Under the source paper's analysis protocol: Sequencing errors were corrected by clustering, and CDR3s were annotated against IMGT so that V, D and J genes could be assigned. Out-of-frame and stop-codon sequences were excluded, and only productive TCRbeta rearrangements were used in downstream analyses. Clonality was computed as one minus Shannon entropy normalized by the log of the number of unique productive sequences. Clones differing between time points or between blood and tumor were identified by Fisher's exact test with Benjamini-Hochberg correction at adjusted p below 0.01. What TCRdb holds here is the immuneACCESS table cut down to in-frame rearrangements. Part of the clones is not present; checked against another copy, under half of the missing clones reflect an unresolved V gene, and the others are unexplained. D and trimming were read from the DNA, whereas the V and J calls and clone size are those reported in that table. The sample contains 49,000 or so clones, about four fifths of them found a single time. The ten largest clones take up about 10% of the sample.

Sample time point, as interpreted from the label and publication: pretreatment peripheral blood. The cohort comprised around 30 patients with locally advanced or metastatic urothelial carcinoma treated at Memorial Sloan Kettering on a trial protocol. Peripheral blood mononuclear cells were collected pretreatment and during treatment, with between 1 and 8 total time points obtained per patient. The Qiagen DNeasy Blood extraction kit was used to purify genomic DNA from total PBMCs and tumor samples. Collected pretreatment and during treatment, PBMCs were isolated and stored as previously described. To note about this clone: Which antigen it targets is not known. Per-base qualities were not stored, and no clone one base away is much larger.

Here V drops 1 base and J drops 2 bases, and the junction holds 1 base not matched to any gene. The CDR3 numbers 14 residues from cysteine through phenylalanine. Kept here is only the CDR3 DNA, which spans 42 bases and is read in frame from base 1. Per the germline V gene (reference sequence), LNHDA is the CDR1 and SQIVND is the CDR2. This clonotype originated in a man aged 65-85 years with urothelial cancer. The chain joins TRBV19 to TRBJ2-7, with TRBD2 matching 8 junction bases. The material was PBMCs, obtained around atezolizumab (anti-PD-L1) treatment. CDR3 protein: CASSIGGGTYEQYF. At the DNA level, the sequence is TGTGCCAGTAGTATAGGCGGGGGGACCTACGAGCAGTACTTC.